This entry lists 6 T cell receptor beta chains sequenced from one sample in a study of metastatic and nonmetastatic thyroid tumors. Nobody among the patients had been given any treatment before thyroid surgery. TCRdb reanalyzed the PCR reads with MiXCR. This sample has 40,000 to 55,000 clones; about 15% occur once, and the top ten carry about 20%. Sequenced material: blood. The receptors were gathered from a female donor with papillary thyroid cancer or a benign thyroid nodule (not recorded which). Some clones in this sample may be carry-over from other donors' samples.

This clone was seen repeatedly, ten times or more. V is TRBV10-2 and J is TRBJ2-1; no clear D gene. The CDR3 is 12 amino acids. Per germline, CDR1 WSHSY and CDR2 SAAADI. The ends were cut back, 4 bases at V and 6 bases at J, with 7 bases in the middle. The CDR3 is CASSVSLNEQFF. The CDR3, as DNA: TGCGCCAGCAGTGTGTCCCTCAATGAGCAGTTCTTC.

This clone has at least ten counts. The gene calls are TRBV19 and TRBJ2-7, with 10 bases matching TRBD1. The V segment lost 6 bases and the J segment 4 bases; nucleotides outside the gene matches: 3. Germline V gene lookup returns CDR1 LNHDA and CDR2 SQIVND (reference sequence). This CDR3 comprises 13 residues. CDR3 nucleotides: TGTGCCAGTAGCGACAGGGGGCTTTACGAGCAGTACTTC. It yields the protein CASSDRGLYEQYF. The variable domain in full, with the rest retrieved from reference TRBV19 and TRBJ2-7, is DGGITQSPKYLFRKEGQNVTLSCEQNLNHDAMYWYRQDPGQGLRLIYYSQIVNDFQKGDIAEGYSVSREKKESFPLTVTSAQKNPTAFYLCASSDRGLYEQYFGPGTRLTVT.

This clone was detected ten times or more. This chain uses TRBV4-2 with TRBJ2-2; D ambiguous. Germline CDR1 is LGHNA and CDR2 is YNFKEQ. The CDR3 consists of 14 residues. Trimming cost V 4 bases and J 4 bases, with 10 bases left between them. CDR3 nucleotide sequence: TGTGCCAGCAGCCCGCCGGAAACCACCGGGGAGCTGTTTTTT. Its protein product is CASSPPETTGELFF.

This clone was found a few times. The CDR3 DNA sequence: TGTGCCAGCAGTGCAACAGGGCTTGTTACTAACTATTTCTACACCTTC. Its protein product is CASSATGLVTNYFYTF. The J gene is TRBJ1-2, the V gene TRBV6-2 or TRBV6-3; perhaps TRBD1 as D (6 bases). CDR1 MNHEY and CDR2 SVGEGT come from the germline V gene. Trimming removed 5 bases at V and 10 bases at J, with 26 bases between. The CDR3 has 16 residues.

The chain uses TRBV12-5 and TRBJ2-2; D uncertain. The CDR3 extends over 12 amino acids. The V gene lost 5 bases and the J gene lost 5 bases, with 6 bases spanning the gap. CDR1 is LGHNT and CDR2 is FRNRAP in the germline V gene. CDR3 in DNA: TGTGCTAGTGGTCCACATACCGGGGAGCTGTTTTTT. It translates to CASGPHTGELFF.

About this clone: A much larger clone differs from this one at a single base, so this may be a read error. The identical CDR3 is also encoded by other nucleotide sequences in the sample. The chain is built from TRBV7-9 and TRBJ2-3; D remains unclear. V shed 9 bases and J shed 4 bases, with 14 bases lying between them. The CDR3 is made up of 13 amino acids. In germline, CDR1 is SEHNR, CDR2 FQNEAQ (reference sequence). The CDR3 bases are TGTGCCAGTAGCCCCCGAGGCCCAGATACGCAGTATTTT. This sequence encodes CASSPRGPDTQYF.